This is a list of T cell receptor beta chains from one sample in a study of T cells in Graves' hyperthyroidism and ophthalmopathy. Each CDR3 protein is one row after TCRdb ran MiXCR on the multiplex PCR reads. The table has roughly 240,000 distinct CDR3 sequences, approximately 25% seen once; the top ten hold 35%. Source material: blood. Receptors originate from a woman aged 40 to 50 with Graves' ophthalmopathy. The CDR3 runs from the conserved cysteine through the conserved F or W. The size entry is marked missing in some rows and otherwise reads once, few, many or a size class.

v_gene	j_gene	abundance	CDR3aa
TRBV7-8	TRBJ2-2	.	CASSLVRANTGELFF
TRBV6-1	TRBJ2-5	many	CASMGQGGYVETQYF
TRBV28	TRBJ2-5	many	CASSLLAGGIQETQYF
TRBV6-2/TRBV6-3	TRBJ2-7	.	CASSGRQGPYYEQYF
TRBV4-1	TRBJ2-7	many	CASSPGLAGRYEQYF
TRBV20-1	TRBJ2-2	many	CSADTGGRAFGELFF
TRBV6-5	TRBJ2-7	many	CAAPSGSSYEQYF
TRBV20-1	TRBJ1-1	many	CSAHTGTGETEAFF
TRBV12-3/TRBV12-4	TRBJ2-7	many	CASSSRGRAREQYF
TRBV6-5	TRBJ1-2	many	CASSYSGQGRNGYTF
TRBV20-1	TRBJ1-3	.	CSAEDREVHGNTIYF
TRBV20-1	TRBJ2-7	many	CSARPRRREGHEQYF
TRBV6-5	TRBJ1-1	many	CASSRGFEAFF
TRBV24-1	TRBJ2-2	many	CATSETRANTGELFF
TRBV9	TRBJ2-7	many	CASSVLPDFSYEQYF
TRBV20-1	TRBJ2-7	many	CSAMGDGRTAGYEQYF
TRBV28	TRBJ2-5	many	CASSLRSAAQETQYF
TRBV19	TRBJ2-7	.	CASSTYIAGTAYEQYF
TRBV20-1	TRBJ2-5	many	CSARDPGGRETQYF
TRBV2	TRBJ2-7	many	CALKGETSYEQYF
TRBV6-1	TRBJ2-7	few	CASSPPGSNEQYF
TRBV28	TRBJ2-7	many	CASRGAEVKNEQYF
TRBV4-2	TRBJ2-4	many	CASSQEGASGVSQNIQYF
TRBV7-9	TRBJ2-5	few	CASSLSGGRETQYF
TRBV6-1	TRBJ2-7	many	CASGRDYEQYF
TRBV9	TRBJ2-5	many	CASSVTPGQQETQYF
TRBV28	TRBJ1-5	many	CASSLVGLGQPQHF
TRBV6-1	TRBJ2-5	many	CASRASLDRGPETQYF
TRBV6-1	TRBJ1-6	.	CASSEFRGVNSPLHF
TRBV6-5	TRBJ1-2	many	CASSLDRPYGYTF
TRBV29-1	TRBJ2-5	many	CSVPRTSGQETQYF
TRBV20-1	TRBJ2-7	many	CSYPRGASEQYF
TRBV19	TRBJ1-1	many	CASSPSQTGGTEAFF
TRBV28	TRBJ2-1	many	CASSPEGLAYYNEQFF
TRBV12-3/TRBV12-4	TRBJ2-2	many	CASSLLLAGGGELFF
TRBV28	TRBJ2-5	many	CASSLERVGKETQYF
TRBV9	TRBJ2-7	once	CASSPQYSSYEQYF
TRBV7-8	TRBJ1-3	many	CASSLGRSSGNTIYF
TRBV20-1	TRBJ2-7	.	CSAKRTVYEQYF
TRBV4-2	TRBJ2-4	.	CASSADRNIQYF
TRBV15	TRBJ1-6	few	CATSIGTGGRSPLHF
TRBV2	TRBJ2-5	many	CASRETSGGETQYF
TRBV6-4	TRBJ1-3	many	CASPCLGNSGNTIYF
TRBV19	TRBJ2-7	many	CASSIAPSSYEQYF
TRBV28	TRBJ1-2	.	CASSTPPNYGYTF
TRBV28	TRBJ1-6	many	CATRDGYNSPLHF
TRBV28	TRBJ2-7	.	CASSPRSRWYEQYF
TRBV6-2/TRBV6-3	TRBJ2-7	.	CASSRDDSSYEQYF
TRBV11-2	TRBJ1-1	many	CASASTGWVTEAFF
TRBV30	TRBJ1-1	many	CAWNFGQGVTEAFF